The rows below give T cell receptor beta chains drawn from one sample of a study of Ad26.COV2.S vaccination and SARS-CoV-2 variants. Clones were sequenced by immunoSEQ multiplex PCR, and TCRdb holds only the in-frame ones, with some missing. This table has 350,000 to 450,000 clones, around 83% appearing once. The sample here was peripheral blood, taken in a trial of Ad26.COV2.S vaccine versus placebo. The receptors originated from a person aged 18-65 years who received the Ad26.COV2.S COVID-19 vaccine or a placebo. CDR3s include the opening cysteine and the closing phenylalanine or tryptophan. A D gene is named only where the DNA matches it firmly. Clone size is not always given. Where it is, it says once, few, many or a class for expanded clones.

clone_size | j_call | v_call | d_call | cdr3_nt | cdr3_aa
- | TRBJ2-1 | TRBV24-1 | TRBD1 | TGTGCCACCAGTGATTTGGGGGACAGGGGCTACAATGAGCAGTTCTTC | CATSDLGDRGYNEQFF
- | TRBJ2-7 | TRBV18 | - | TGTGCCAGCTCACCAAGTACGGGGACCTACGAGCAGTACTTC | CASSPSTGTYEQYF
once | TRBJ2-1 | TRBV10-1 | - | TGCGCCAGGGAGACGGGGGGCACCTACAATGAGCAGTTCTTC | CARETGGTYNEQFF
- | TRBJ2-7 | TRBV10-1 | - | TGCGCCAGCAGTGAGTCCGGGCAGGTTTCTTACGAGCAGTACTTC | CASSESGQVSYEQYF
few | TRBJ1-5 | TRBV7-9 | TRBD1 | TGTGCCAGCAGCTTAGGGACAGGGGGTGCGCCCCAGCATTTT | CASSLGTGGAPQHF
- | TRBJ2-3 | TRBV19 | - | TGTGCCAGTAGTTCCCTCACTGGAGGGGGTAGGGATACGCAGTATTTT | CASSSLTGGGRDTQYF
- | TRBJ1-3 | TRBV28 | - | TGTGCCAGCAGTACGCCCGGGGACTCTGGAAACACCATATATTTT | CASSTPGDSGNTIYF
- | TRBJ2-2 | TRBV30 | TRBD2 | TGTGCCTGGAGTCCTACCGGGAGGGTTAAGGGCAGGGAGCTGTTTTTT | CAWSPTGRVKGRELFF
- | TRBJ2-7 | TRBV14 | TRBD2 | TGTGCCAGCAGCCAAGTCAGTCTCCGGACTAGTCGCGATCCCGAGCAGTACTTC | CASSQVSLRTSRDPEQYF
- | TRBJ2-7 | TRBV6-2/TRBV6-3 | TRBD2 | TGTGCCAGCAGTTTCCTTAGCGGGAGTAGACACGAGCAGTACTTC | CASSFLSGSRHEQYF
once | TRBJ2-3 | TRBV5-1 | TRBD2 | TGCGCCAGCAGACTAGCGGGGGCCCTCAGCACAGATACGCAGTATTTT | CASRLAGALSTDTQYF
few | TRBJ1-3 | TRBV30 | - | TGTGCCTTCTTGGGCTCCTCTGGAAACACCATATATTTT | CAFLGSSGNTIYF
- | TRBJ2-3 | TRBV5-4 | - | TGTGCCAGCAGGTATCGCCCGAGCACAGATACGCAGTATTTT | CASRYRPSTDTQYF